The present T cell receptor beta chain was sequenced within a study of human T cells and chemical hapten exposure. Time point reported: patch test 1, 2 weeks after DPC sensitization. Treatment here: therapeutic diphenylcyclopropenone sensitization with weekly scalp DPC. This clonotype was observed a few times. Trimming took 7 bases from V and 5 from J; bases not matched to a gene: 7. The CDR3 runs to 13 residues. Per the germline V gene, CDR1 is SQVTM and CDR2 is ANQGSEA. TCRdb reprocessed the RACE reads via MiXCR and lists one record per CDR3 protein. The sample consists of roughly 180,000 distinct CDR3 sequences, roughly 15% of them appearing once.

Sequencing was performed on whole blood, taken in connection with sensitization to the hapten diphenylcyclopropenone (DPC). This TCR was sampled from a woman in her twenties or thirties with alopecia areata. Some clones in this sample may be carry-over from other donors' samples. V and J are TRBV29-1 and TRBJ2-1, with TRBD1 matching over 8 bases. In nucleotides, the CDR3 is TGCAGCGCGAGGACAGGGCTCCACAATGAGCAGTTCTTC. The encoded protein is CSARTGLHNEQFF.